This record looks at one TCR beta chain sequence and its context. This clonotype was counted a few times. The antigen this receptor binds is unknown. Per-base quality was not reported, and no clone a single base away is much larger than it. This record belongs to a study of human T cells and chemical hapten exposure (dated by TCRdb to the early 2020s). For the study in its entirety: For sensitization, 2% DPC in acetone was applied to a 2 cm by 2 cm area of upper inner arm skin. Throughout the roughly 24-week study period, patients were also given weekly therapeutic DPC doses on the scalp. Patch testing was performed on the upper back with Finn chambers containing 0.01% DPC, and the patch tests were scored after 6 days according to International Contact Dermatitis Research Group standards. The mostly female patient cohort included alopecia areata with under or over 50% scalp involvement, alopecia totalis and alopecia universalis. Libraries were pooled for sequencing, and variation in per-sample TCR yields was attributed mainly to small differences in library volumes within the pool. Peripheral blood TCR repertoire changes were tracked in vivo in alopecia patients during primary and secondary sensitization to the hapten diphenylcyclopropenone (DPC). Blood samples were taken from patients before sensitization (week 0) and then at 2, 6 and about 24 weeks after DPC sensitization. For TCR sequencing, blood came from 25 to 35 alopecia patients at anywhere from one to four time points (pre-sensitization, 2, 6 and 24 weeks). Summary of the overall study and its limitations: Expanded TCRs formed significantly more large CDR3 similarity clusters than pre-sensitization or healthy control sets, consistent with antigen-driven responses. A positive correlation was found between the number of PT1 expanded TCRs and patch test score, with significance reached at thresholds 8, 16 and 32 but not 4. Alopecia, a presumed autoimmune disease, was present in all patients, so the immune response of the patients might differ from that of healthy individuals. After repeated subsampling, the strength of the expansion versus patch-test correlation and the threshold at which it became significant changed. DPC sensitization did not change the number of TCRs with a frequency above 1 in 1000, and there was no evidence of changes in global repertoire structure.

The germline V and J ends show losses of 5 bases and 6 bases respectively, and no gene match explains 3 bases of the junction. In the germline V gene, CDR1 corresponds to SQVTM and CDR2 to ANQGSEA. The cysteine opens and the phenylalanine closes a CDR3 of 12 amino acids. Only the CDR3 part of the read is kept: 36 bases, read in frame from the first base. Library preparation used RACE. For sequencing, a NextSeq 500 was employed. Library preparation attached unique molecular identifiers to individual cDNA molecules for quantitative, reproducible TCR counting. For every blood RNA sample, sequencing covered both the TCR alpha and TCR beta chains. Concerning the study's data processing: Samples had a median of roughly 99,000 TCRs, with a range from 23,224 to 690,600. The Decombinator software suite was used to annotate the V, J and CDR3 of the TCR reads. To make PS versus PT1 abundance plots, every sample was subsampled to the same number of TCRs (28,000). Expanded TCRs were defined as absent before sensitization and observed at least eight times at the 2-week time point. TCRdb handled the public reads itself, with Q25 trimming in fastp and clone calling in MiXCR, and kept productive beta chains. Rows are combined by CDR3 protein, so each entry shows the most common genes and DNA. TCRdb's processing, not the authors', yielded these V and J calls. For this sample the table gives 90,000 to 120,000 distinct CDR3 sequences, of which around 10% were detected only once. 3% to 4% of the sample rests with the top ten.

The time point label here, explained by the study, means: patch test 1, 2 weeks after DPC sensitization. Reading the label with the study, this specimen's treatment or condition is: therapeutic diphenylcyclopropenone sensitization with weekly scalp DPC. At every patch-test visit, the blood draw took place before the patch test was put on. To be eligible, patients had to be aged 18 to 70, diagnosed with alopecia and judged suitable for DPC therapy, while pregnant patients were excluded. Unfractionated whole blood was collected in Tempus Blood RNA tubes, and total RNA was extracted from that blood. The chain was built from TRBV29-1 and TRBJ2-1, and 8 junction bases match TRBD2. The source of this sequence is a woman aged 40 to 49 with alopecia areata. Some clones in this sample may be carry-over from other donors' samples. The material was whole blood, obtained in connection with sensitization to the hapten diphenylcyclopropenone (DPC). CDR3 region: CSVWAGGNEQFF. The DNA reads as follows: TGCAGCGTTTGGGCGGGGGGCAATGAGCAGTTCTTC.